This T cell receptor (beta chain) was obtained from a study of beta chain features in type 1 diabetes. The study, taken as a whole, reports: Across all four CD4+ subsets, people with type 1 diabetes showed modestly shorter TCRB CDR3s.

V lost 3 bases, J lost 4 bases, and 9 bases lay in between. Germline lookup yields CDR1 MNHEY and CDR2 SVGAGI. The CDR3 loop spans 13 amino acids. TCRB transcripts that were expressed got sequenced, as all of the isolated RNA had been reverse transcribed. Sequencing was performed with immunoSEQ multiplex PCR; in TCRdb, only in-frame clones are kept and a portion is missing. This sample carries fewer than 300,000 clones, about a tenth of them seen once, and the ten largest clones take around 0.015%. Notes on this clone: What it recognizes is unknown.

This TCR came from a man younger than 40 with type 1 diabetes. The rearrangement joins TRBV6-5 to TRBJ2-5, with D possibly matching TRBD1 (5 bases). Specimen: naive CD4+ T cells from blood. The CDR3: CASSYYRGETQYF. The CDR3 region has the DNA TGTGCCAGCAGTTATTATAGGGGAGAGACCCAGTACTTC.